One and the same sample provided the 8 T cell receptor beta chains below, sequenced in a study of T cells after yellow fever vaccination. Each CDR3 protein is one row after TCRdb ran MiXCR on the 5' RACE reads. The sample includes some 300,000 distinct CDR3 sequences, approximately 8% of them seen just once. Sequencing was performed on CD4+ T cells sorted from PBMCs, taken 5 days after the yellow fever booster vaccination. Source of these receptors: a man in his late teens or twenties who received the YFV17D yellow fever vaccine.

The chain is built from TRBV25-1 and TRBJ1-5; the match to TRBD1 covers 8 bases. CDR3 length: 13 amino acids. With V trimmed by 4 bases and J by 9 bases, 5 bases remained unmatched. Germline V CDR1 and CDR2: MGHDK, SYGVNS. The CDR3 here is CASSATGTGPQHF. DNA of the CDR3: TGTGCCAGCAGTGCCACCGGGACAGGGCCCCAGCATTTT.

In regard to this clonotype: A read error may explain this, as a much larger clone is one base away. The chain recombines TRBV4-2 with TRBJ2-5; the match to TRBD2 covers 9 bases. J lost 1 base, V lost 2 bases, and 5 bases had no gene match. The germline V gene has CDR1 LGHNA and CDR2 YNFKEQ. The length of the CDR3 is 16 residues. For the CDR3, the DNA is TGTGCCAGCAGCCAAACTCGCGGGGGGGTCCAAGAGACCCAGTACTTC. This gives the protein CASSQTRGGVQETQYF.

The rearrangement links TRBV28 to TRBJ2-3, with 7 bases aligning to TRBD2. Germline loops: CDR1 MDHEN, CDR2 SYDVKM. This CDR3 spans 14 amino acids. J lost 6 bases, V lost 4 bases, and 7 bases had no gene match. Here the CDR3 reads CASSSGTTTDTQYF. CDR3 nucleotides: TGTGCCAGCAGTTCCGGGACTACAACGGATACGCAGTATTTT.

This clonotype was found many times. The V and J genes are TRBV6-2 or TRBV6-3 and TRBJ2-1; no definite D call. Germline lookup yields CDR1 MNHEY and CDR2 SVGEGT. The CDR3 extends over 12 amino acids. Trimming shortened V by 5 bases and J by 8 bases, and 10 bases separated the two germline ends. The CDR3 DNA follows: TGTGCCAGCAGTCCTCGGTACGATGAGCAGTTCTTC. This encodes CASSPRYDEQFF.

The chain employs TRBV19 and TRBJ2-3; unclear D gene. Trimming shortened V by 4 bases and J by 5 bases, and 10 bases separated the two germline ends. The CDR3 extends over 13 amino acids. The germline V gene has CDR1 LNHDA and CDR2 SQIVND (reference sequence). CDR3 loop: CASSTSAGDTQYF. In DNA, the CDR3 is TGTGCCAGTAGTACCTCAGCCGGAGATACGCAGTATTTT.

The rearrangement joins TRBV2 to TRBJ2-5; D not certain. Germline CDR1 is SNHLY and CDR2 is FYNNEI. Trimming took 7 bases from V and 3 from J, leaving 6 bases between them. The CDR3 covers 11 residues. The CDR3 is CASTLEETQYF. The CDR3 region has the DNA TGTGCCAGCACGTTGGAAGAGACCCAGTACTTC.

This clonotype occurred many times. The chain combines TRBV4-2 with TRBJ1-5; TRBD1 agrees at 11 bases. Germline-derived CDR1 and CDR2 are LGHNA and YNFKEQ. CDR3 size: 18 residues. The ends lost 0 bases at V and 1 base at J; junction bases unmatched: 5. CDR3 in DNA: TGTGCCAGCAGCCAAGACCGGGACAGGGGGGACAGCAATCAGCCCCAGCATTTT. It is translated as CASSQDRDRGDSNQPQHF.

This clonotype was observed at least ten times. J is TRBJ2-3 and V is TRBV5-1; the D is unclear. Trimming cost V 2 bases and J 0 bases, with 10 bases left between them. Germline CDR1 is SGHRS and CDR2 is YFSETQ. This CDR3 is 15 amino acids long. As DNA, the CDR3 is TGCGCCAGCAGCTTCGACCCTATTAGCACAGATACGCAGTATTTT. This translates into CASSFDPISTDTQYF.